The clone carrying this T cell receptor beta chain has ten or more counts. Alpha and beta chains were covered, as first-strand cDNA relied on TRAV- and TRBV-specific primers. With a constant-region primer and a V-primer adapter, TCRs were subjected to approximately 21 PCR cycles of amplification. TCRdb fed the reads into MiXCR, producing one record per CDR3 protein. The top ten clones hold roughly 13% of a sample with roughly 100,000 distinct CDR3 sequences, 20% to 25% of them seen once. These data belong to a study of low-dose radiotherapy and immunotherapy resistance in tumors. Study-level information: A dose of 0.5 Gy per fraction was delivered to Cohort 1 every 2 weeks, for a total of 6.5 Gy. Every two weeks patients got nivolumab 240 mg flat dose, plus ipilimumab 1 mg/kg every six weeks, intravenously.

The time point denotes: after trial treatment. Sample treatment: LDRT plus nivolumab, ipilimumab, low-dose cyclophosphamide and aspirin (RACIN trial). Germline V CDR1 and CDR2: MNHNS, SASEGT. With V trimmed by 5 bases and J by 7 bases, 5 bases remained unmatched. CDR3 size: 14 residues. The rearrangement joins TRBV6-1 to TRBJ2-4, with 10 bases aligning to TRBD1. The sequence was obtained from a female donor with ovarian cancer. Sequenced material: PBMCs, taken after low-dose radiotherapy plus immunotherapy. In DNA form, the CDR3 reads TGTGCCAGCAGTCGACAGGGGGCCAGGAACATTCAGTACTTC. It yields the protein CASSRQGARNIQYF.